The clone carrying this T cell receptor (beta chain) appeared a single time. The source of the sample is a study of blood T cell repertoires in COVID-19. On the study more broadly: The analysed material was cDNA or gDNA that came from T cells, B-cell-depleted T cells, or PBMCs.

Study processing details: Amplifying reference gene primers gave estimates of nucleated cell counts. Using immunoSEQ multiplex PCR, the repertoire was profiled, and TCRdb retains in-frame clones only, with some absent. The V and J calls and clone size were taken over from that table, and D and trimming were inferred from the DNA. The sample records hundreds of thousands of clones, around nine tenths being singletons. Sample: PBMCs or T cells enriched from blood (not recorded which). This clonotype originated in a woman aged 50 to 60 who had recovered from COVID-19.

CDR3 nucleotides: TGTGCCAGCAGCGTAGGCCCGGGACAGCTAGGCTCTGGAAACACCATATATTTT. This translates into CASSVGPGQLGSGNTIYF. V usage is TRBV7-2 and J usage is TRBJ1-3; TRBD1 matches at 7 bases. V gave up 5 bases and J gave up 0 bases; unmatched junction bases: 13. Germline V CDR1 and CDR2: SGHTA, FQGNSA. The CDR3 is made up of 18 amino acids.